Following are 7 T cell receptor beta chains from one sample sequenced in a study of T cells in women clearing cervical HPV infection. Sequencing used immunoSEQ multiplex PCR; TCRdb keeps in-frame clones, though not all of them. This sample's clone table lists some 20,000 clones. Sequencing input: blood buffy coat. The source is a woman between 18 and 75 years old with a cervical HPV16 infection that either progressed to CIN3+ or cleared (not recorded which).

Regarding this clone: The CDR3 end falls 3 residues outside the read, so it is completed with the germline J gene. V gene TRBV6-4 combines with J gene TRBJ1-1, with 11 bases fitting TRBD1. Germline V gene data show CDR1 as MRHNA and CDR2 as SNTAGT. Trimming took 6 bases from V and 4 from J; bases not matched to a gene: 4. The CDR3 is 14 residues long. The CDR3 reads CASSPGTGGTEAFF. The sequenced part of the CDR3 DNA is TGTGCCAGCAGCCCCGGGACAGGGGGCACTGAA.

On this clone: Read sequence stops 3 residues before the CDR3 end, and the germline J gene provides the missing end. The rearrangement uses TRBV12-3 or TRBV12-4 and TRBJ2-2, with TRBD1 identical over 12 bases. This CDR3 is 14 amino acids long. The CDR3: CASSRDRGLKKLFF. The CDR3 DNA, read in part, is TGTGCCAGCAGTCGGGACAGGGGGCTGAAAAAG.

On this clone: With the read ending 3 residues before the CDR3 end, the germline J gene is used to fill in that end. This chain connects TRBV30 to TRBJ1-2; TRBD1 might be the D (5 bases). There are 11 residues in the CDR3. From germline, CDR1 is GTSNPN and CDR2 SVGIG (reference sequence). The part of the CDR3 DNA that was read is TGTGCCCGACAGCGTCTATGGGAC. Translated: CARQRLWD. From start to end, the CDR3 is CARQRLWDYTF.

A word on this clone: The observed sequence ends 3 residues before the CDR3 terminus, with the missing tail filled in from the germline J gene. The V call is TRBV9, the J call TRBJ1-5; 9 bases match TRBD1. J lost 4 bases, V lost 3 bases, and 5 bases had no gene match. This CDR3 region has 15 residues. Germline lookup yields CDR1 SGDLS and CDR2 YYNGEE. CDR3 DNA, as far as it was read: TGTGCCAGCAGCGCTACGGGACAGGGTAATCAGCCC. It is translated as CASSATGQGNQP. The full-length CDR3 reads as CASSATGQGNQPQHF.

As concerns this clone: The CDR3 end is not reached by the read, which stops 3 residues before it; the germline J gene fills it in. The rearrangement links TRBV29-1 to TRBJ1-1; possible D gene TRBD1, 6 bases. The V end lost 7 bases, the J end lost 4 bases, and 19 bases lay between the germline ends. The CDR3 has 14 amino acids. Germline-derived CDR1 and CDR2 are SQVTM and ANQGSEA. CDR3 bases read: TGCAGCGCCGCGACAGGATCTGGGAGCACTGAA. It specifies CSAATGSGSTE. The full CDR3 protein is CSAATGSGSTEAFF.

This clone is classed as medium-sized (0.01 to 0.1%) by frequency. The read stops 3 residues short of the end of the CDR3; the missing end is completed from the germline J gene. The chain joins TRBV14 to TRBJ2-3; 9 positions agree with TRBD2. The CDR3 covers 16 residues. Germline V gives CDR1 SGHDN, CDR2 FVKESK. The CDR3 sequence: CASSSGLALGKVAQYF. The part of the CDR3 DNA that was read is TGTGCCAGCAGTTCGGGACTAGCCCTTGGGAAGGTGGCG.

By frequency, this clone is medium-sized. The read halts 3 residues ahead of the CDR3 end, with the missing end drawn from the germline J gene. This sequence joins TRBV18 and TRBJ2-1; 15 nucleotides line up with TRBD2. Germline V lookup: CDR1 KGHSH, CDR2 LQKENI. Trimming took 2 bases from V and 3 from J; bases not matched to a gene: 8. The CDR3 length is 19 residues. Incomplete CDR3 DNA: TGTGCCAGCTCACCATACCCCGGACTAGCGGGGGGGAACTACAATGAG. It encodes CASSPYPGLAGGNYNE. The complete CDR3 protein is CASSPYPGLAGGNYNEQFF.